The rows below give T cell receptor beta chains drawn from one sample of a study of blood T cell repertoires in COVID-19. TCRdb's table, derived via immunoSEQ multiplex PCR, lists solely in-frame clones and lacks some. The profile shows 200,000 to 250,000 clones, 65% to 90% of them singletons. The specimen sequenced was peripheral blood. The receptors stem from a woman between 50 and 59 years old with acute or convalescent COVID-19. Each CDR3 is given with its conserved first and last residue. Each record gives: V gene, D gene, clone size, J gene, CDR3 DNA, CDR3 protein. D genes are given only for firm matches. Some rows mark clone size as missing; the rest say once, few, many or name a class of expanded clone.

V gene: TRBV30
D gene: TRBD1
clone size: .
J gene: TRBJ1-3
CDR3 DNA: TGTGCCTGGAACGGTGGGACAGGGCAACCCGGAAACACCATATATTTT
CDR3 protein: CAWNGGTGQPGNTIYF

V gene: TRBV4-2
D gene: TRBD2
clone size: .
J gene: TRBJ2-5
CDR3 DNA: TGTGCCAGCAGCCAAGATTACCCCCTCGACGGGGGGGCCTTGAAGACCCAGTACTTC
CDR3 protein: CASSQDYPLDGGALKTQYF

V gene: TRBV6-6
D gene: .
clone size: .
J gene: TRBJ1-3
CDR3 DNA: TGTGCCAGCAGTTCCACCCCTGGCAGCGTATATTTT
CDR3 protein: CASSSTPGSVYF

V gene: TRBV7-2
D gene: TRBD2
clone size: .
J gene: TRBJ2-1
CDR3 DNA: TGTGCCAGCAGCTTATCCGGGACTAGGCCCCGAAATGAGCAGTTCTTC
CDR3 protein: CASSLSGTRPRNEQFF

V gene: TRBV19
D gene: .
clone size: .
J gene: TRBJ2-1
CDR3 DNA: TGTGCCAGTACTAATACAGGAGGGAATGAGCAGTTCTTC
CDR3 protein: CASTNTGGNEQFF

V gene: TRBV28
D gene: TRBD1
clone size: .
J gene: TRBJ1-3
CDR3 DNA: TGTGCCAGCAGTACCACAGGGGCTGGAAACACCATATATTTT
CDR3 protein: CASSTTGAGNTIYF

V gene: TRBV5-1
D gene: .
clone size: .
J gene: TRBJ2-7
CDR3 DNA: TGCGCCAGCAGCTTGGCTCAGGGAAACAGGGAGCAGTACTTC
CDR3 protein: CASSLAQGNREQYF

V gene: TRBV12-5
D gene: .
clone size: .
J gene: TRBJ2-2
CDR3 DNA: TGTGCTAGTGGCCGGTCACAGTCATCGAACACCGGGGAGCTGTTTTTT
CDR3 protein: CASGRSQSSNTGELFF

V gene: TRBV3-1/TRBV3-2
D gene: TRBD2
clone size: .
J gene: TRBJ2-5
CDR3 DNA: TGTGCCAGCAGCCCCGGGACTAGCGGGGGGGCCTTGGAGACCCAGTACTTC
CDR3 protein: CASSPGTSGGALETQYF

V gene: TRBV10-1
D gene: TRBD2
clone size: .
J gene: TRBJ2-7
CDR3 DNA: TGCGCCAGCAAAGGTCGACTAGCGGGAGTGATCGCATGGTACGAGCAGTACTTC
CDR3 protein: CASKGRLAGVIAWYEQYF

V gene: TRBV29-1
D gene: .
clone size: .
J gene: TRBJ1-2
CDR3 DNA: TGCAGCGTTGCTGGCGGCTCCTATGGCTACACCTTC
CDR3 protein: CSVAGGSYGYTF

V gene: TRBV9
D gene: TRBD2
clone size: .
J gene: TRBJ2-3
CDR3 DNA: TGTGCCAGCAGCGTAGGAGTGGCGGGGGGCTTAGATACGCAGTATTTT
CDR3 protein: CASSVGVAGGLDTQYF

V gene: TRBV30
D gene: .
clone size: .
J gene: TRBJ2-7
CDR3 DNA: TGTGCCTGGAGTGTAAACAGGGTTCCCTACGAGCAGTACTTC
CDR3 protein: CAWSVNRVPYEQYF

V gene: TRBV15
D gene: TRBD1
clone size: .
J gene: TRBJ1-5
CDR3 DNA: TGTGCCACCAGCAGAGCGACAGGGAATGCGCCCCAGCATTTT
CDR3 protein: CATSRATGNAPQHF

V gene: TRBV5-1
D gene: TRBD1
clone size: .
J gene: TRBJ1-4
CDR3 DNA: TGCGCCAGCAGCTGGGGGACAGGGGATGAAAAACTGTTTTTT
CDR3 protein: CASSWGTGDEKLFF

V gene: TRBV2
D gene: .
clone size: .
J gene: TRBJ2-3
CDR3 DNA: TGTGCCAGCAGTATCCGACCCCCGGAGGCGGATACGCAGTATTTT
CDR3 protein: CASSIRPPEADTQYF

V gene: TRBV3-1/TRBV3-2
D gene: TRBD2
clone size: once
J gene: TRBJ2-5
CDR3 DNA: TGTGCCAGCAGCCTAAGTAGCGGGAGGGCCTCGGAGACCCAGTACTTC
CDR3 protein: CASSLSSGRASETQYF

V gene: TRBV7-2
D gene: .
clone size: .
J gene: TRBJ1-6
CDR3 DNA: TGTGCCAGCAGCTCTATTACGGACAGCAATTCACCCCTCCACTTT
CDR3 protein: CASSSITDSNSPLHF

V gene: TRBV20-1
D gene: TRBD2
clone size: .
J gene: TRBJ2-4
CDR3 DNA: TGCAGTGCTAGTAGCGGGGATCGGCAAAACATTCAGTACTTC
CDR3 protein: CSASSGDRQNIQYF

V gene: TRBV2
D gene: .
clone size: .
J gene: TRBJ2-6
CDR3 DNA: TGTGCCAGCAGTGATAACTCTGGGGCCAACGTCCTGACTTTC
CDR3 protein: CASSDNSGANVLTF

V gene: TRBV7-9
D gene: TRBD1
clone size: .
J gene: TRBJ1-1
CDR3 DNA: TGTGCCAGCAGCTTACGACAGGGGGCTAATTCGAACACTGAAGCTTTCTTT
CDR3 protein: CASSLRQGANSNTEAFF

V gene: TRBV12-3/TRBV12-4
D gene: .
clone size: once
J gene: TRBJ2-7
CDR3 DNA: TGTGCCAGCAAACAACAGGGCACCTACGAGCAGTACTTC
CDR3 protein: CASKQQGTYEQYF

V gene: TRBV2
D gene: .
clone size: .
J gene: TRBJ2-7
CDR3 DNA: TGTGCCAGCAGTGAAGGGACAGGGACTACCTACGAGCAGTACTTC
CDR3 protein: CASSEGTGTTYEQYF

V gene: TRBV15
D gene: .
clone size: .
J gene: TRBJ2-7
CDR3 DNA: TGTGCCACCAGCAGAACTCTTGGAACGGGGGACGAGCAGTACTTC
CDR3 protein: CATSRTLGTGDEQYF

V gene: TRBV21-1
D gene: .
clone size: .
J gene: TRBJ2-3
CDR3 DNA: TGTGCCAGCAGCAAAGAGCCTGGACAGGGGTCCAATTTTCCGTCTAGCACAGATACGCAGTATTTT
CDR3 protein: CASSKEPGQGSNFPSSTDTQYF

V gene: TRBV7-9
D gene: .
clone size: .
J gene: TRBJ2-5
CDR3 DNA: TGTGCCAGCAGCTTAGGGGGGGAGGAGACCCAGTACTTC
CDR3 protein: CASSLGGEETQYF

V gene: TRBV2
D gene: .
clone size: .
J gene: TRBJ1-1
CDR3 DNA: TGTGCCAACAGCTTGGGCAAATACACTGAAGCTTTCTTT
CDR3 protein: CANSLGKYTEAFF